The 21 T cell receptor beta chains below were found in one sample sequenced in a study of radiation and T cells in renal cell carcinoma. TCRdb keeps only in-frame clones here, not all; method: immunoSEQ multiplex PCR. The table has roughly 100,000 clones, 82% seen once. Time point of the sample: baseline pretreatment blood. Treatment of the sample: 15 Gy SBRT to primary tumor, nephrectomy 4 weeks later. This specimen was blood, taken from a patient whose treatment included radiotherapy and nephrectomy. These receptors all stem from a man in his fifties or sixties with renal cell carcinoma.

This sequence joins TRBV7-6 and TRBJ2-2, with 10 bases aligning to TRBD1. This CDR3 is 15 amino acids long. Looked up from germline, CDR1 is SGHVS and CDR2 is FNYEAQ. J lost 4 bases, V lost 4 bases, and 3 bases had no gene match. The CDR3 region is CASSSWTGGTGELFF. The DNA for the CDR3 is TGTGCCAGCAGCTCGTGGACAGGGGGCACCGGGGAGCTGTTTTTT.

The chain links TRBV6-5 to TRBJ2-5, with D perhaps assigned TRBD1 or TRBD2 (5 bases each). The CDR3 extends over 14 amino acids. From germline, CDR1 is MNHEY and CDR2 SVGAGI. V was trimmed by 2 bases and J by 1 base, leaving 8 bases between them. The CDR3 loop reads CASSYGTTQETQYF. The CDR3 DNA is TGTGCCAGCAGTTACGGGACGACCCAAGAGACCCAGTACTTC.

This rearrangement joins TRBV5-1 to TRBJ1-1; D is possibly TRBD1 (5 bases). Germline CDR1 and CDR2: SGHRS and YFSETQ. The CDR3 spans 14 residues. The germline V and J ends were trimmed by 2 bases and 6 bases, with 14 bases remaining between them. The CDR3 sequence is CASSFEGTPAEAFF. CDR3 bases: TGCGCCAGCAGCTTCGAAGGGACGCCTGCTGAAGCTTTCTTT.

The chain joins TRBV7-9 to TRBJ2-2; 10 nucleotides agree with TRBD2. This CDR3 comprises 16 residues. Unmatched junction bases numbered 4, after V lost 5 bases and J lost 1 base. Germline CDR1 and CDR2: SEHNR and FQNEAQ (reference sequence). CDR3 coding DNA: TGTGCCAGCAGCCCCTGGACTAGCGGGAACACCGGGGAGCTGTTTTTT. Its translation: CASSPWTSGNTGELFF.

This clone appeared once. As DNA, the CDR3 is TGTGCTAGTGGTTTAGGGACAGGGGGAAGGGAAGAGACCCAGTACTTC. Its translation is CASGLGTGGREETQYF. The chain carries TRBV12-5 and TRBJ2-5, with TRBD1 matching 11 bases. Germline V gene sequence: CDR1 LGHNT, CDR2 FRNRAP. The CDR3 spans 16 residues. The V and J ends lost 3 bases and 3 bases, in that order; junction bases with no gene match: 6.

J is TRBJ2-2 and V is TRBV7-2; either TRBD1 or TRBD2 may supply D (6 bases each). V lost 1 base and J lost 4, with 16 bases in between. This CDR3 has 17 residues. Germline V CDR1 and CDR2: SGHTA, FQGNSA. This CDR3 is CASSLVSGAYFTGELFF. CDR3 DNA sequence: TGTGCCAGCAGCTTAGTTTCGGGGGCGTATTTCACCGGGGAGCTGTTTTTT.

The chain couples TRBV5-1 to TRBJ2-3; TRBD2 might be the D (5 bases). The CDR3 runs 15 residues. The V end was cut by 2 bases, the J end by 0 bases, with 10 bases between. The V gene's germline CDR1 is SGHRS and CDR2 YFSETQ. The CDR3 DNA is TGCGCCAGCAGCTTTAGCGCTTTAAGCACAGATACGCAGTATTTT. Protein sequence: CASSFSALSTDTQYF.

This rearrangement joins TRBV27 to TRBJ2-7, with D tentatively TRBD1 (5 bases). Per the germline V gene, CDR1 is MNHEY and CDR2 is SMNVEV (reference sequence). The CDR3 is 18 amino acids. The V end was cut by 4 bases, the J end by 4 bases, with 26 bases between. The CDR3 protein is CASSSRRFKGHRTYEQYF. The DNA for the CDR3 is TGTGCCAGCAGTTCGCGGCGTTTTAAGGGGCACCGAACATACGAGCAGTACTTC.

CDR3 residues: CASSLAGQGNTIYF. In nucleotides, the CDR3 is TGCGCCAGCAGCTTGGCCGGACAGGGGAACACCATATATTTT. The rearrangement links TRBV5-1 to TRBJ1-3, with 9 bases lining up with TRBD1. V shed 0 bases and J 7 bases; nucleotides not matched to a gene: 2. The germline V gene has CDR1 SGHRS and CDR2 YFSETQ. The CDR3 length is 14 residues.

The chain links TRBV27 to TRBJ2-7, with D unclear. The CDR3 contains 15 residues. Looked up from germline, CDR1 is MNHEY and CDR2 is SMNVEV (reference sequence). V lost 8 bases to trimming and J lost 3 bases, with 20 bases between them. In DNA, the CDR3 is TGTGCCAGCGGCCTAGGAACAAAGCCGTACTACGAGCAGTACTTC. Amino acids: CASGLGTKPYYEQYF.

This clone was recorded only once. The V and J genes are TRBV6-6 and TRBJ2-3, with 14 bases matching TRBD2. CDR1 and CDR2 (germline): MNHNY, SVGAGI (reference sequence). The junction had 4 bases not matched to a gene; V was cut back by 5 bases and J by 3 bases. This CDR3 has 16 residues. The CDR3 DNA reads TGTGCCAGCAGTGTCGGGACTAGCGGGGGAACAGATACGCAGTATTTT. Amino acids: CASSVGTSGGTDTQYF.

J is TRBJ2-1 and V is TRBV5-8; 10 bases are shared with TRBD2. The CDR3 spans 17 residues. Trimming took 5 bases from V and 2 from J; bases not matched to a gene: 10. Germline CDR1 and CDR2: SGHTS and YDEGEE. In nucleotides, the CDR3 is TGTGCCAGCAGTACCAAAGGGACTAGCGTGACCTACAATGAGCAGTTCTTC. This gives the protein CASSTKGTSVTYNEQFF.

V and J are TRBV2 and TRBJ2-1; D remains unclear. With 6 bases removed from V and 4 bases from J, the gap between germline ends came to 13 bases. The germline gives CDR1 SNHLY, CDR2 FYNNEI. The CDR3 is 14 residues long. The DNA for the CDR3 is TGTGCCAGCAGCCAAAGTCCTTCTTACAATGAGCAGTTCTTC. Its protein is CASSQSPSYNEQFF.

This sequence joins TRBV5-1 and TRBJ2-1; D ambiguous. The CDR3 covers 12 residues. V lost 1 base and J 7 bases, leaving 6 bases between the germline ends. The germline CDR1 and CDR2 sequences are SGHRS and YFSETQ. For the CDR3, the DNA is TGCGCCAGCAGCTTGCAAGAGAATGAGCAGTTCTTC. Residues: CASSLQENEQFF.

The chain employs TRBV7-3 and TRBJ2-2; the D call may be TRBD1 or TRBD2 (5 bases each). The V end lost 2 bases, the J end lost 4 bases, and 8 bases lay between the germline ends. Germline-derived CDR1 and CDR2 are SGHTA and FQGTGA. The CDR3 covers 14 residues. The CDR3 DNA follows: TGTGCCAGCAGCTTACTCGGGACCACCGGGGAGCTGTTTTTT. Translation: CASSLLGTTGELFF. Complete variable domain (other parts from reference TRBV7-3 and TRBJ2-2): GAGVSQTPSNKVTEKGKYVELRCDPISGHTALYWYRQSLGQGPEFLIYFQGTGAADDSGLPNDRFFAVRPEGSVSTLKIQRTERGDSAVYLCASSLLGTTGELFFGEGSRLTVL.

The genes are TRBV5-6 and TRBJ1-2; TRBD1 aligns across 7 bases. J was trimmed by 0 bases and V by 0 bases; bases with no gene match: 5. This CDR3 is built from 16 residues. Germline-derived CDR1 and CDR2 are SGHDT and YYEEEE. The CDR3 loop reads CASSLDRGITNYGYTF. DNA for the CDR3: TGTGCCAGCAGCTTGGACAGGGGAATCACTAACTATGGCTACACCTTC.

The chain links TRBV28 to TRBJ2-7; TRBD2 is a possible D gene (5 bases). The germline V gene has CDR1 MDHEN and CDR2 SYDVKM. This CDR3 region has 13 residues. V gave up 4 bases and J gave up 6 bases, with 13 bases separating them. The CDR3 DNA is TGTGCCAGCAGTTGGCGAGGGAGTCTCGAGCAGTACTTC. It codes for CASSWRGSLEQYF.

The chain employs TRBV7-7 and TRBJ1-3; D uncertain. The CDR3 runs 13 residues. Germline CDR1 is SSHAT and CDR2 is FNYEAQ (reference sequence). V lost 1 base to trimming and J lost 6 bases, with 7 bases between them. The CDR3 DNA sequence: TGTGCCAGCAGCTTAGACCTGGAAAACACCATATATTTT. Amino acids: CASSLDLENTIYF. Variable domain in full (rest from reference TRBV7-7 and TRBJ1-3): GAGVSQSPRYKVTKRGQDVTLRCDPISSHATLYWYQQALGQGPEFLTYFNYEAQPDKSGLPSDRFSAERPEGSISTLTIQRTEQRDSAMYRCASSLDLENTIYFGEGSWLTVV.

The chain couples TRBV7-2 to TRBJ2-3; TRBD2 agrees at 14 bases. The J segment lost 2 bases and the V segment lost 2 bases, leaving 6 bases of the junction unmatched. The CDR3 is 18 amino acids. Germline assignment: CDR1 SGHTA and CDR2 FQGNSA. The CDR3 is CASSLFGTSGSPTDTQYF. The CDR3 DNA reads as TGTGCCAGCAGCTTATTCGGGACTAGCGGGAGTCCCACAGATACGCAGTATTTT.

CDR3: CASNRDTTNEKLFF. DNA for the CDR3: TGTGCCAGCAACCGGGACACAACTAATGAAAAACTGTTTTTT. The V gene is TRBV28, the J gene TRBJ1-4, with D possibly TRBD1 on 6 matching bases. This CDR3 spans 14 amino acids. CDR1 and CDR2 (germline): MDHEN, SYDVKM. Trimming took 7 bases from V and 0 from J, leaving 9 bases between them.

The CDR3 DNA follows: TGTGCCATCAGTGCTAGCGGGAGCCCCTACAATGAGCAGTTCTTC. Amino acid sequence: CAISASGSPYNEQFF. The chain uses TRBV10-3 and TRBJ2-1; 10 bases are a match to TRBD2. The CDR3 contains 15 residues. V trimming: 4 bases; J trimming: 2 bases; junction bases outside the gene matches: 2. Germline V CDR1 and CDR2: ENHRY, SYGVKD.